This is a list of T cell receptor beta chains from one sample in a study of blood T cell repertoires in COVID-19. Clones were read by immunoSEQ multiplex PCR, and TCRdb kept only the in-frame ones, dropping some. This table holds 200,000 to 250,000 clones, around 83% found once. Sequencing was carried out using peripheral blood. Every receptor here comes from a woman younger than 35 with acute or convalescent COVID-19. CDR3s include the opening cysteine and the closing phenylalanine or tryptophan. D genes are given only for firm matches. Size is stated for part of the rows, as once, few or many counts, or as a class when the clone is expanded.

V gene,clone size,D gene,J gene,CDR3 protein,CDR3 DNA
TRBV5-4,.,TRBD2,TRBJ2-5,CASSSPFDSGIETQYF,TGTGCCAGCAGCTCCCCCTTTGACAGCGGGATAGAGACCCAGTACTTC
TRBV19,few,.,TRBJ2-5,CASSTAATTQETQYF,TGTGCCAGTAGTACCGCGGCTACCACCCAAGAGACCCAGTACTTC
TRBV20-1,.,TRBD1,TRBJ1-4,CSASGQVREKLFF,TGCAGTGCTAGTGGACAGGTCAGGGAAAAACTGTTTTTT
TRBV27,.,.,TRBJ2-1,CASSASSSSSYNEQFF,TGTGCCAGCAGTGCCTCCTCTAGCAGCTCCTACAATGAGCAGTTCTTC
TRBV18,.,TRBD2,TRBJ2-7,CASSGTSGSYEQYF,TGTGCCAGCTCCGGGACTAGCGGGAGTTACGAGCAGTACTTC
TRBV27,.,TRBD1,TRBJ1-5,CASSPILSWGQGEWVNQPQHF,TGTGCCAGCAGCCCCATTTTGTCTTGGGGACAGGGCGAGTGGGTCAATCAGCCCCAGCATTTT
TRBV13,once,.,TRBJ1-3,CASSQPGHSTIYF,TGTGCCAGCAGCCAACCGGGACACAGCACCATATATTTT
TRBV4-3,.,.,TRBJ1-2,CASSPSGSGDYGYTF,TGCGCCAGCAGCCCCAGCGGCTCAGGAGACTATGGCTACACCTTC
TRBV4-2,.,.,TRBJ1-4,CASSQGGGRGVEKLFF,TGTGCCAGCAGCCAAGGGGGTGGCAGGGGAGTTGAAAAACTGTTTTTT
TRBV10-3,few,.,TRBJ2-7,CAISGQLTYEQYF,TGTGCCATCAGTGGACAGCTTACCTACGAGCAGTACTTC
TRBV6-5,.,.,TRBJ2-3,CASSYYSSGTDTQYF,TGTGCCAGCAGTTACTACAGCTCTGGCACAGATACGCAGTATTTT
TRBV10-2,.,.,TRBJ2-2,CASRAPGELLF,TGCGCCAGCAGGGCCCCCGGGGAGCTGCTTTTT
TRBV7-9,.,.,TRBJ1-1,CASSLGGGSTEAFF,TGTGCCAGCAGCTTAGGAGGGGGTAGCACTGAAGCTTTCTTT
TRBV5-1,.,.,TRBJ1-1,CASSWDSVNTEAFF,TGCGCCAGCAGCTGGGACTCAGTGAACACTGAAGCTTTCTTT
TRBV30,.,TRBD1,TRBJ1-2,CAWSAGTGRDGYTF,TGTGCCTGGAGTGCTGGGACAGGGCGCGATGGCTACACCTTC
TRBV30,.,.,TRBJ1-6,CAWIGHSMANSPLHF,TGTGCCTGGATTGGACATTCGATGGCGAATTCACCCCTCCACTTT
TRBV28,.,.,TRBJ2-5,CASMGARKEYF,TGTGCCAGCATGGGCGCCCGCAAGGAATACTTC
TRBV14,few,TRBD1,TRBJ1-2,CASSQEWSRGPIGYGYTF,TGTGCCAGCAGCCAAGAGTGGAGCAGGGGGCCTATTGGCTATGGCTACACCTTC
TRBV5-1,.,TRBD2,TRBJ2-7,CASSLLAGGSYEQYF,TGCGCCAGCAGCTTACTAGCGGGGGGCTCCTACGAGCAGTACTTC
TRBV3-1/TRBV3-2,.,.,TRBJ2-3,CASSQDGTDTQYF,TGTGCCAGCAGCCAAGACGGGACAGATACGCAGTATTTT
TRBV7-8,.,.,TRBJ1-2,CASSLVSANYGYTF,TGTGCCAGCAGCTTAGTTTCGGCTAACTATGGCTACACCTTC
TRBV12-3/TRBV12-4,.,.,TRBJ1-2,CASSLGVNYGYTF,TGTGCCAGCAGTTTAGGCGTCAACTATGGCTACACCTTC
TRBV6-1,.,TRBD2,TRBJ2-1,CASSEFGTRSYNEQFF,TGTGCCAGCAGTGAATTCGGGACTAGATCCTACAATGAGCAGTTCTTC
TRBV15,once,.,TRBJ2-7,CATSRDGVGREQYF,TGTGCCACCAGCAGAGATGGAGTCGGTCGCGAGCAGTACTTC
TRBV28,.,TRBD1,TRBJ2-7,CASSLGQGYEQYF,TGTGCCAGCAGTTTGGGACAGGGCTACGAGCAGTACTTC
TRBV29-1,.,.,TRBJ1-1,CSAQKALNTEAFF,TGCAGCGCGCAAAAAGCCCTGAACACTGAAGCTTTCTTT
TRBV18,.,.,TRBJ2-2,CASSPTLGGNTGELFF,TGTGCCAGCTCTCCGACCCTAGGGGGGAACACCGGGGAGCTGTTTTTT
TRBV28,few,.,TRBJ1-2,CASSLGGGANYGYTF,TGTGCCAGCAGCCTAGGGGGGGGAGCTAACTATGGCTACACCTTC
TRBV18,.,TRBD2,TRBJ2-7,CASSPVVIGGRAHEQYF,TGTGCCAGCTCACCAGTAGTTATAGGCGGGAGGGCTCACGAGCAGTACTTC
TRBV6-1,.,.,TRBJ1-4,CASSDGHSGEKLFF,TGTGCCAGCAGCGACGGGCATTCGGGGGAAAAACTGTTTTTT
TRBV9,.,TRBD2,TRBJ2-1,CASSVTGTSGWNEQFF,TGTGCCAGCAGCGTCACCGGGACTAGCGGGTGGAATGAGCAGTTCTTC
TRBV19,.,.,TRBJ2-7,CASRAQASSYEQYF,TGTGCCAGTAGGGCACAGGCCTCATCCTACGAGCAGTACTTC
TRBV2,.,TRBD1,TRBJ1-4,CASSRDRENNEKLFF,TGTGCCAGCAGCCGGGACAGAGAGAATAATGAAAAACTGTTTTTT
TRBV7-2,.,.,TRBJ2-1,CASSSRGGHSSYNEQFF,TGTGCCAGCAGCTCGCGGGGCGGACATAGCTCCTACAATGAGCAGTTCTTC
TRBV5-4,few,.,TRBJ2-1,CASSLGLPYNEQFF,TGTGCCAGCAGCTTGGGACTACCATACAATGAGCAGTTCTTC
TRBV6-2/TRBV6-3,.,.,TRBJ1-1,CASSTERTDMNTEAFF,TGTGCCAGCAGTACAGAACGGACGGACATGAACACTGAAGCTTTCTTT
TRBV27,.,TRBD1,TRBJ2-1,CASSLGGQYNEQFF,TGTGCCAGCAGTTTAGGGGGACAGTACAATGAGCAGTTCTTC
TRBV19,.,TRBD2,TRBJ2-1,CASSPPMGAGGVNEQFF,TGTGCCAGTAGCCCCCCGATGGGGGCGGGAGGTGTCAATGAGCAGTTCTTC
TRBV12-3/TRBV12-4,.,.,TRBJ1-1,CAGGEGRYTEAFF,TGTGCCGGCGGGGAGGGGAGGTACACTGAAGCTTTCTTT
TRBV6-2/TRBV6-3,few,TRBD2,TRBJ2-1,CASSSALGTSGRDEQFF,TGTGCCAGCAGCAGTGCCTTGGGGACTAGCGGGAGAGATGAGCAGTTCTTC